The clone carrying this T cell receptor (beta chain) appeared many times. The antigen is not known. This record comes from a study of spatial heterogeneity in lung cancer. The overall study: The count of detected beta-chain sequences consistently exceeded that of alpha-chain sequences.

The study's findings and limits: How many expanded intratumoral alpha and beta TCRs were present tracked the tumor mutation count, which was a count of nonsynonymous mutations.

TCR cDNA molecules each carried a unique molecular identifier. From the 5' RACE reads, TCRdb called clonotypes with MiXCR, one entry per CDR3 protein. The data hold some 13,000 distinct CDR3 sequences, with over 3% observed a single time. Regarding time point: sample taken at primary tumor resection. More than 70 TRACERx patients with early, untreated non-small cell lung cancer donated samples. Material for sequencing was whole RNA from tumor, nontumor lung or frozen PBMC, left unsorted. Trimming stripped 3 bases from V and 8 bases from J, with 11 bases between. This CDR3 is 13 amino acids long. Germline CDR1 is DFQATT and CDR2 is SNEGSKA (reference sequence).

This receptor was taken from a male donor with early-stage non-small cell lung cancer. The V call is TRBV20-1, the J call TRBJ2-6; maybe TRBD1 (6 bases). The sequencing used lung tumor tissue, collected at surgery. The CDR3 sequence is CSASMGATNVLTF. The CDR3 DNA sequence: TGCAGTGCTAGCATGGGGGCAACCAACGTCCTGACTTTC.